The 32 T cell receptor beta chains below come from one sample, sequenced in a study of graft-versus-host responses after intestinal transplantation. Their target antigens are unknown. The repertoire was sequenced with immunoSEQ multiplex PCR; TCRdb's copy has only in-frame clones and lacks some. The sample records roughly 75,000 clones, 75% to 95% being singletons. The sequencing here drew on unstimulated CD4+ T cells sorted from spleen or lymph node cells, taken before intestinal transplant. Receptors were obtained from a human donor who received an intestinal transplant.

In nucleotides, the CDR3 is TGTGCCAGCAGTCGGGACAGGGGCGCATATGGCTACACCTTC. This translates into CASSRDRGAYGYTF. The chain combines TRBV6-5 with TRBJ1-2; 10 bases agree with TRBD1. Per the germline V gene, CDR1 is MNHEY and CDR2 is SVGAGI. This CDR3 region has 14 residues. The junction had 5 bases not matched to a gene; V was cut back by 5 bases and J by 5 bases.

The rearrangement uses TRBV7-8 and TRBJ1-5; no clear D. The germline V gene has CDR1 SGHVS and CDR2 FQNEAQ. The CDR3 extends over 20 amino acids. Trimming removed 2 bases from V and 0 bases from J, with 23 bases in between. CDR3 nucleotides: TGTGCCAGCAGCTTACGGTCTGGGCGCGTCGGAAGATATAGCAATCAGCCCCAGCATTTT. Translated, it gives CASSLRSGRVGRYSNQPQHF.

This clone was picked up a small number of times. The chain recombines TRBV7-2 with TRBJ2-3; maybe TRBD2 (6 bases). The germline V gene has CDR1 SGHTA and CDR2 FQGNSA. Trimming took 8 bases from V and 0 from J, leaving 12 bases between them. CDR3 size: 14 residues. The CDR3 sequence is CASAWDLSTDTQYF. The CDR3 DNA follows: TGTGCCAGCGCGTGGGACTTAAGCACAGATACGCAGTATTTT. The full variable domain, in which reference TRBV7-2 and TRBJ2-3 provide the parts outside the CDR3, is GAGVSQSPSNKVTEKGKDVELRCDPISGHTALYWYRQSLGQGLEFLIYFQGNSAPDKSGLPSDRFSAERTGGSVSTLTIQRTQQEDSAVYLCASAWDLSTDTQYFGPGTRLTVL.

CDR3 loop: CASTAGSYGYTF. The CDR3 coding sequence is TGCGCCAGCACCGCGGGGTCGTATGGCTACACCTTC. The chain combines TRBV5-1 with TRBJ1-2; D call uncertain. CDR3 length: 12 amino acids. Germline values: CDR1 SGHRS, CDR2 YFSETQ. Between the trimmed V and J ends, which lost 6 bases and 5 bases, there was a span of 11 bases.

This clone was seen once. The chain uses TRBV19 and TRBJ1-2; D is unclear. CDR3 length equals 11 residues. The V gene's germline CDR1 is LNHDA and CDR2 SQIVND (reference sequence). With 9 bases removed from V and 1 base from J, the gap between germline ends came to 6 bases. CDR3 DNA sequence: TGTGCCAGCGAGTATAACTATGGCTACACCTTC. Translation gives CASEYNYGYTF.

This chain joins TRBV7-6 and TRBJ2-6; 9 positions match TRBD1. Germline V CDR1 and CDR2: SGHVS, FNYEAQ. The CDR3 consists of 16 residues. The V segment lost 5 bases and the J segment 5 bases; nucleotides outside the gene matches: 7. The CDR3: CASSPGTGSWANVLTF. CDR3 nucleotide sequence: TGTGCCAGCAGCCCGGGGACAGGGTCTTGGGCCAACGTCCTGACTTTC.

The V gene is TRBV6-5, the J gene TRBJ1-6, with 10 bases lining up with TRBD1. J was trimmed by 7 bases and V by 8 bases; bases with no gene match: 8. Germline V gene lookup returns CDR1 MNHEY and CDR2 SVGAGI. This CDR3 comprises 15 residues. The CDR3 nucleotides read TGTGCCAGCGGGCGCGGGACAGGGGAAAATTCACCCCTCCACTTT. Encoded protein: CASGRGTGENSPLHF.

The V gene is TRBV7-2, the J gene TRBJ1-1; 9 nucleotides agree with TRBD1. The CDR3 has 18 residues. V lost 6 bases to trimming and J lost 1 base; unmatched junction nucleotides: 15. Germline V gene lookup returns CDR1 SGHTA and CDR2 FQGNSA. CDR3 protein: CASSIRPGQGLRNTEAFF. CDR3 DNA: TGTGCCAGCAGTATCCGCCCGGGACAGGGTTTACGGAACACTGAAGCTTTCTTT.

The rearrangement joins TRBV9 to TRBJ1-6; 8 nucleotides match TRBD1. The CDR3 has 14 amino acids. V trimming: 5 bases; J trimming: 13 bases; junction bases outside the gene matches: 11. The V gene's germline CDR1 is SGDLS and CDR2 YYNGEE. CDR3 nucleotide sequence: TGTGCCAGCAGAAGCTGGACAGGGTTGGTCCCCCTCCACTTT. Its protein product is CASRSWTGLVPLHF.

This clone was counted a single time. The chain combines TRBV6-5 with TRBJ2-1; a weak D match, TRBD2 (7 bases). Between the trimmed V and J ends, which lost 2 bases and 4 bases, there was a span of 15 bases. This CDR3 comprises 16 residues. The germline CDR1 and CDR2 sequences are MNHEY and SVGAGI. CDR3 coding DNA: TGTGCCAGCAGTTACAATCGGGGGGCGTTATACAATGAGCAGTTCTTC. The encoded protein is CASSYNRGALYNEQFF.

The chain combines TRBV14 with TRBJ1-2; D is unresolved. Germline lookup yields CDR1 SGHDN and CDR2 FVKESK. This CDR3 comprises 18 residues. Deletions cut 7 bases from V and 6 bases from J, with 30 bases between. The CDR3 loop is CASNPTSFTGGPENGYTF. As DNA, the CDR3 is TGTGCCAGCAACCCAACCTCTTTCACGGGAGGGCCTGAAAATGGCTACACCTTC.

The rearrangement links TRBV6-1 to TRBJ2-7; 10 nucleotides agree with TRBD2. V lost 7 bases, J lost 4 bases, and 7 bases stayed unmatched. CDR3 length: 14 residues. Germline CDR1 reads MNHNS; CDR2 reads SASEGT. CDR3: CASIGRTSGYEQYF. CDR3 DNA sequence: TGTGCCAGCATAGGGAGGACTAGCGGTTACGAGCAGTACTTC.

The chain uses TRBV7-2 and TRBJ1-2, with unresolved D. This CDR3 has 14 amino acids. Between the trimmed V and J ends, which lost 6 bases and 4 bases, there was a span of 15 bases. Per germline, CDR1 SGHTA and CDR2 FQGNSA. For the CDR3, the DNA is TGTGCCAGCAGAGCACAGACGGATTTCTATGGCTACACCTTC. This sequence encodes CASRAQTDFYGYTF.

The rearrangement joins TRBV2 to TRBJ2-2; 8 bases align to TRBD1. Germline V gene lookup returns CDR1 SNHLY and CDR2 FYNNEI. The CDR3 runs to 16 residues. V was pared by 7 bases and J by 7 bases, with 14 bases of the junction left unmatched. CDR3 loop: CASTPGPFDRGGELFF. The CDR3 region has the DNA TGTGCCAGCACTCCGGGGCCCTTCGACAGGGGCGGGGAGCTGTTTTTT.

The V and J genes are TRBV18 and TRBJ2-3; 12 bases map to TRBD2. The CDR3 length is 18 residues. Germline V CDR1 and CDR2: KGHSH, LQKENI. Trimming cost V 0 bases and J 0 bases; bases outside gene matches: 4. This CDR3 is CASSPPGLAGSSTDTQYF. The CDR3, as DNA: TGTGCCAGCTCACCACCCGGACTAGCGGGGTCTAGCACAGATACGCAGTATTTT. The whole variable domain, filled in from reference TRBV18 and TRBJ2-3, reads NAGVMQNPRHLVRRRGQEARLRCSPMKGHSHVYWYRQLPEEGLKFMVYLQKENIIDESGMPKERFSAEFPKEGPSILRIQQVVRGDSAAYFCASSPPGLAGSSTDTQYFGPGTRLTVL.

The V and J genes are TRBV9 and TRBJ1-2; D remains unclear. Between the trimmed V and J ends, which lost 0 bases and 4 bases, there was a span of 7 bases. This CDR3 spans 13 amino acids. Germline V gene lookup returns CDR1 SGDLS and CDR2 YYNGEE. The CDR3 nucleotides are TGTGCCAGCAGCGTAGAAGGAGGCTATGGCTACACCTTC. This encodes CASSVEGGYGYTF.

The rearrangement links TRBV9 to TRBJ2-3; 7 positions agree with TRBD1. Trimming took 0 bases from V and 0 from J; bases not matched to a gene: 7. CDR1 is SGDLS, CDR2 YYNGEE, per germline. The CDR3 contains 17 residues. Written as DNA, the CDR3 is TGTGCCAGCAGCGTAGGGAACAGGGGCCCTAGCACAGATACGCAGTATTTT. It encodes CASSVGNRGPSTDTQYF.

V usage is TRBV9 and J usage is TRBJ2-3; 10 bases are shared with TRBD2. The length of the CDR3 is 16 residues. V was pared by 0 bases and J by 0 bases, with 1 base of the junction left unmatched. The germline gives CDR1 SGDLS, CDR2 YYNGEE. CDR3 in amino acids: CASSVGTSGSTDTQYF. In DNA form, the CDR3 reads TGTGCCAGCAGCGTAGGGACTAGCGGTAGCACAGATACGCAGTATTTT.

The chain combines TRBV21-1 with TRBJ2-7; TRBD2 is the table's D call, not checked against the DNA. TRBV21-1 is reported as a pseudogene. The CDR3 contains 12 residues. This chain's CDR3 is CASSRGNYEQYF. The CDR3 coding sequence is TGTGCCAGCAGTAGAGGGAACTACGAGCAGTACTTC.

This clone has just a few counts. This chain uses TRBV6-6 with TRBJ1-1; tentatively, D is TRBD1 (5 bases). Germline values: CDR1 MNHNY, CDR2 SVGAGI (reference sequence). The CDR3 extends over 13 amino acids. With 2 bases removed from V and 1 base from J, the gap between germline ends came to 5 bases. For the CDR3, the DNA is TGTGCCAGCAGTTACGACAGGAACACTGAAGCTTTCTTT. The encoded protein is CASSYDRNTEAFF.

The chain is built from TRBV29-1 and TRBJ2-5; 10 bases map to TRBD1. The CDR3 sequence is 12 residues long. J was trimmed by 6 bases and V by 7 bases; bases with no gene match: 5. Per the germline V gene, CDR1 is SQVTM and CDR2 is ANQGSEA. The CDR3 loop is CSGGQGSQTQYF. As DNA, the CDR3 is TGCAGCGGGGGACAGGGGTCGCAGACCCAGTACTTC.

This chain joins TRBV30 and TRBJ1-2, with D perhaps TRBD1 (6 bases). The germline gives CDR1 GTSNPN, CDR2 SVGIG (reference sequence). V gave up 0 bases and J gave up 6 bases, with 14 bases separating them. This CDR3 region has 14 residues. CDR3 in amino acids: CAWSVRQASDGYTF. CDR3 bases: TGTGCCTGGAGTGTACGACAGGCGTCCGATGGCTACACCTTC.

The V gene is TRBV29-1, the J gene TRBJ2-2; 7 positions match TRBD1. The CDR3 length is 12 residues. Germline loops: CDR1 SQVTM, CDR2 ANQGSEA. With V trimmed by 5 bases and J by 4 bases, 1 base remained unmatched. CDR3 loop: CSVTGVTGELFF. Here the CDR3 DNA reads TGCAGCGTTACAGGGGTCACCGGGGAGCTGTTTTTT.

This clone was seen more than once but under ten times. CDR3 loop: CAISLQGVDTEAFF. The CDR3 region has the DNA TGTGCCATCAGTCTTCAGGGCGTGGACACTGAAGCTTTCTTT. The chain has TRBV10-3 and TRBJ1-1; tentative D call: TRBD1 (5 bases). CDR3 length equals 14 residues. Trimming took off 5 bases at V and 3 bases at J, with 13 bases between the two ends. Germline V gene lookup returns CDR1 ENHRY and CDR2 SYGVKD.

The chain has TRBV7-2 and TRBJ2-6; 8 bases agree with TRBD1. CDR1 and CDR2 (germline): SGHTA, FQGNSA. Trimming removed 4 bases from V and 0 bases from J; junction bases left unmatched: 8. CDR3 length: 18 amino acids. The CDR3: CASSSEGTGFSGANVLTF. Here the CDR3 DNA reads TGTGCCAGCAGCTCGGAGGGGACAGGCTTCTCTGGGGCCAACGTCCTGACTTTC.

The chain is built from TRBV29-1 and TRBJ1-2; a weak D match, TRBD1 (5 bases). This CDR3 is built from 14 residues. The ends were cut back, 6 bases at V and 4 bases at J, with 18 bases in the middle. The germline V gene has CDR1 SQVTM and CDR2 ANQGSEA. The CDR3 coding sequence is TGCAGCGTGGACCGGGACTGGGAAGTCTATGGCTACACCTTC. Translated, it gives CSVDRDWEVYGYTF. Variable domain in full (rest from reference TRBV29-1 and TRBJ1-2): SAVISQKPSRDICQRGTSLTIQCQVDSQVTMMFWYRQQPGQSLTLIATANQGSEATYESGFVIDKFPISRPNLTFSTLTVSNMSPEDSSIYLCSVDRDWEVYGYTFGSGTRLTVV.

The chain uses TRBV5-1 and TRBJ2-7; 8 bases fit TRBD1. The CDR3 consists of 15 residues. Germline CDR1 reads SGHRS; CDR2 reads YFSETQ. Losses at the gene ends were 3 bases for V and 2 bases for J; bases not matched to a gene: 7. The CDR3 here is CASSSGTGGPYEQYF. The CDR3 nucleotides are TGCGCCAGCAGCTCCGGGACAGGTGGGCCCTACGAGCAGTACTTC.

The chain recombines TRBV14 with TRBJ2-3; 10 bases agree with TRBD2. Germline CDR1 SGHDN, CDR2 FVKESK. Trimming cost V 1 base and J 2 bases; bases outside gene matches: 6. The CDR3 is made up of 17 amino acids. CDR3 coding DNA: TGTGCCAGCAGCCAAGGTGTAGCGGGGGGCTTCACAGATACGCAGTATTTT. Translating it yields CASSQGVAGGFTDTQYF.

The CDR3 DNA reads as TGTGCCAGCGGACTAGCTAGATCCCTCCACTTT. Amino acids: CASGLARSLHF. This rearrangement joins TRBV6-6 to TRBJ1-6, with D unclear. CDR3 length: 11 residues. V lost 8 bases to trimming and J lost 14 bases, with 13 bases between them. The germline V gene encodes CDR1 MNHNY and CDR2 SVGAGI (reference sequence).

The chain carries TRBV30 and TRBJ2-3; maybe TRBD2 (6 bases). There are 12 residues in the CDR3. Trimming took 0 bases from V and 5 from J, leaving 6 bases between them. Germline V CDR1 and CDR2: GTSNPN, SVGIG (reference sequence). The CDR3 DNA follows: TGTGCCTGGAGTGTAGCGGGAGATACGCAGTATTTT. Translating gives CAWSVAGDTQYF.

This chain connects TRBV6-5 to TRBJ2-3, with D maybe TRBD1 (6 bases). CDR3 length equals 15 residues. Germline V lookup: CDR1 MNHEY, CDR2 SVGAGI. V dropped 6 bases and J dropped 3 bases, with 16 bases sitting between them. The CDR3 sequence is CASSPPGQKTDTQYF. CDR3 in DNA: TGTGCCAGCAGCCCCCCGGGACAAAAGACAGATACGCAGTATTTT.

V and J are TRBV7-9 and TRBJ2-1, with D maybe TRBD2 (5 bases). Trimming shortened V by 7 bases and J by 2 bases, and 15 bases separated the two germline ends. CDR3 size: 15 residues. From germline, CDR1 is SEHNR and CDR2 FQNEAQ (reference sequence). This chain's CDR3 is CASNLLADTYNEQFF. In DNA, the CDR3 is TGTGCCAGCAACCTCCTAGCCGATACCTACAATGAGCAGTTCTTC.